This T cell receptor beta chain derives from a study of blood T cell repertoires in COVID-19. This table comes from immunoSEQ multiplex PCR, and its TCRdb copy is limited to in-frame clones, with some not included. The data contain 180,000 or so clones, more than 75% of them singletons. Trimming cost V 1 base and J 0 bases, with 18 bases left between them. CDR1 and CDR2 (germline): SGHTA, FQGNSA. The CDR3 spans 18 residues. The source of this sequence is a person between 65 and 79 years old with COVID-19, enrolled during active disease. The V gene is TRBV7-2, the J gene TRBJ1-2, with TRBD1 as a possible D gene (5 bases). The sequenced sample consisted of peripheral blood. CDR3 nucleotides: TGTGCCAGCAGCTTAGGAACGGGACGGGGGACCTCTAACTATGGCTACACCTTC. This codes for CASSLGTGRGTSNYGYTF.